This T cell receptor (beta chain) derives from a study of PD-L1 blockade in urothelial cancer. The time point denotes: peripheral blood 6 weeks after treatment start. Generated by immunoSEQ multiplex PCR, the TCRdb table keeps only in-frame clones and is missing some. The data show some 110,000 clones, around 89% seen once. Trimming took off 5 bases at V and 4 bases at J, with 21 bases between the two ends. Germline CDR1 is SGHRS and CDR2 is YFSETQ. The length of the CDR3 is 17 residues. The chain employs TRBV5-1 and TRBJ2-2; tentative D call: TRBD1 (7 bases). Sample: PBMCs, taken around atezolizumab (anti-PD-L1) treatment. The receptor comes from a man aged 55 to 70 with urothelial cancer. In DNA, the CDR3 is TGCGCCAGCAGGTCGGGAGTGACAGGGCCGACCACCGGGGAGCTGTTTTTT. Its protein product is CASRSGVTGPTTGELFF.